Below are 27 T cell receptor beta chains sequenced from a single sample in a study of T-cell memory formation after mild COVID-19. TCRdb independently ran MiXCR on the 5' RACE reads; one entry per CDR3 protein. The profile shows about 350,000 distinct CDR3 sequences, approximately 27% of them singletons. The sequenced material came from PBMCs or a T cell subset sorted from them (not recorded which). Source of these receptors: an adult woman who had mild COVID-19 (a few samples of this study predate the infection). Cell type and time point are not known.

This clonotype was found a few times. V and J are TRBV10-3 and TRBJ2-1; 10 bases are a match to TRBD2. The germline V gene encodes CDR1 ENHRY and CDR2 SYGVKD. The length of the CDR3 is 15 residues. The V gene end was trimmed by 0 bases and the J gene end by 6 bases; junction bases not matched to a gene: 2. The CDR3, as DNA: TGTGCCATCAGTGAGTCGGGACTAGCGCTCAATGAGCAGTTCTTC. It yields the protein CAISESGLALNEQFF.

The V gene is TRBV29-1, the J gene TRBJ1-1; unclear D gene. The ends were cut back, 7 bases at V and 3 bases at J, with 12 bases in the middle. This CDR3 has 12 amino acids. Germline-derived CDR1 and CDR2 are SQVTM and ANQGSEA. CDR3 loop: CSGNRGYTEAFF. The CDR3 DNA reads TGCAGCGGCAACCGTGGTTACACTGAAGCTTTCTTT.

This clonotype has a handful of counts. This chain joins TRBV21-1 and TRBJ2-1. TRBV21-1 has pseudogene status. The CDR3 is 11 residues long. The CDR3 region is CASGLPNEQFF. The CDR3 DNA reads TGTGCCAGCGGCCTACCCAATGAGCAGTTCTTC.

This clonotype was detected once. The chain links TRBV28 to TRBJ1-2; TRBD1 is a possible D gene (5 bases). The V gene's germline CDR1 is MDHEN and CDR2 SYDVKM. The V end was cut by 4 bases, the J end by 2 bases, with 11 bases between. CDR3 length: 14 residues. CDR3 sequence: CASSSGHSNYGYTF. In nucleotides, the CDR3 is TGTGCCAGCAGTTCCGGACACTCAAACTATGGCTACACCTTC.

This clonotype has a handful of counts. V usage is TRBV5-1 and J usage is TRBJ1-1; D ambiguous. CDR3 size: 14 residues. Germline CDR1 is SGHRS and CDR2 is YFSETQ. V was pared by 3 bases and J by 6 bases, with 15 bases between. The CDR3 is CASSSRSGRAEAFF. The CDR3 region has the DNA TGCGCCAGCAGCTCCCGGTCGGGGAGAGCTGAAGCTTTCTTT.

The sample holds a few counts of this clonotype. This chain connects TRBV7-3 to TRBJ2-3, with a possible D match to TRBD2 (7 bases). V was clipped by 5 bases and J by 3 bases, with 18 bases between them. The germline gives CDR1 SGHTA, CDR2 FQGTGA. The CDR3 is 16 residues long. The CDR3 bases are TGTGCCAGCAGCCCCCGCTGGGGGGGGCCAACAGATACGCAGTATTTT. Translating gives CASSPRWGGPTDTQYF.

The chain links TRBV24-1 to TRBJ1-2, with D perhaps TRBD1 (5 bases). CDR1 KGHDR and CDR2 SFDVKD come from the germline V gene. V lost 1 base and J lost 7, with 6 bases in between. The CDR3 runs to 12 residues. CDR3 amino acids: CATSDFRAGYTF. The CDR3 bases are TGTGCCACCAGTGATTTCAGGGCTGGCTACACCTTC.

This clonotype was found a few times. This chain uses TRBV9 with TRBJ2-1, with 11 bases aligning to TRBD2. CDR3 length equals 17 residues. The junction had 9 bases not matched to a gene; V was cut back by 0 bases and J by 7 bases. The germline V gene has CDR1 SGDLS and CDR2 YYNGEE. CDR3 in amino acids: CASSVGVRASGRNEQFF. CDR3 sequence (DNA): TGTGCCAGCAGCGTAGGAGTAAGGGCTAGCGGGAGGAATGAGCAGTTCTTC.

The V call is TRBV9, the J call TRBJ1-1; TRBD1 matches at 7 bases. The CDR3 sequence is 14 residues long. CDR1 is SGDLS, CDR2 YYNGEE, per germline. Trimming removed 2 bases from V and 4 bases from J; junction bases left unmatched: 5. The CDR3 loop is CASSVTGEFTEAFF. The DNA of the CDR3 is TGTGCCAGCAGCGTCACAGGGGAATTCACTGAAGCTTTCTTT.

This chain connects TRBV7-3 to TRBJ2-3, with unresolved D. V lost 5 bases, J lost 4 bases, and 10 bases lay in between. The germline gives CDR1 SGHTA, CDR2 FQGTGA. The CDR3 has 13 amino acids. In DNA form, the CDR3 reads TGTGCCAGCAGCCGAAGCGTGGCAGATACGCAGTATTTT. It is translated as CASSRSVADTQYF.

The chain joins TRBV14 to TRBJ2-3; D remains unclear. Germline-derived CDR1 and CDR2 are SGHDN and FVKESK. V was cut by 2 bases and J by 7 bases, with 7 bases left in between. This CDR3 is built from 12 residues. The CDR3 nucleotides are TGTGCCAGCAGCCAATGGCGGAATACGCAGTATTTT. Protein sequence: CASSQWRNTQYF.

CDR3 DNA sequence: TGCGCCAGCAGCTTACAAGTAGCGAATGAGCAGTTCTTC. Protein product: CASSLQVANEQFF. This chain uses TRBV5-1 with TRBJ2-1; D is perhaps TRBD2 (5 bases). CDR1 SGHRS and CDR2 YFSETQ come from the germline V gene. The CDR3 length is 13 residues. V was pared by 2 bases and J by 7 bases, with 10 bases between.

There are a few counts of this clonotype. The V call is TRBV3-1, the J call TRBJ2-3; D tentatively reads TRBD1 or TRBD2 (5 bases each). Trimming left V 4 bases short and J 2 bases short, with 13 bases between. The CDR3 is made up of 15 amino acids. Germline-derived CDR1 and CDR2 are LGHDT and YNNKEL (reference sequence). CDR3 amino acids: CASSPGGQFTDTQYF. The CDR3 DNA reads TGTGCCAGCAGCCCTGGGGGTCAGTTCACAGATACGCAGTATTTT.

This clonotype came up a few times. V gene TRBV4-3 combines with J gene TRBJ1-6; D is ambiguous. The length of the CDR3 is 15 residues. Germline V gene lookup returns CDR1 LGHNA and CDR2 YSLEER. V was trimmed by 3 bases and J by 0 bases, leaving 6 bases between them. The CDR3 bases are TGCGCCAGCAGCCAGGAGCGCTCCTATAATTCACCCCTCCACTTT. It yields the protein CASSQERSYNSPLHF.

The chain is built from TRBV12-3 or TRBV12-4 and TRBJ2-1; D call uncertain. V lost 5 bases, J lost 4 bases, and 21 bases lay in between. The CDR3 is 17 residues long. The CDR3 is CASSTTSTWLPYNEQFF. The CDR3 coding sequence is TGTGCCAGCAGTACCACCTCTACGTGGCTTCCATACAATGAGCAGTTCTTC.

Here the CDR3 reads CASSSGLAGARTDTQYF. CDR3 nucleotides: TGTGCCAGCAGTTCGGGACTAGCGGGAGCGCGGACAGATACGCAGTATTTT. This chain connects TRBV7-2 to TRBJ2-3; TRBD2 matches at 14 bases. The germline V gene has CDR1 SGHTA and CDR2 FQGNSA. The CDR3 spans 17 residues. The V gene end was trimmed by 6 bases and the J gene end by 3 bases; junction bases not matched to a gene: 8.

This clonotype has only a few counts. The chain has TRBV7-2 and TRBJ2-3; D is perhaps TRBD1 or TRBD2 (6 bases each). Trimming removed 3 bases at V and 5 bases at J, with 12 bases between. CDR1 is SGHTA, CDR2 FQGNSA, per germline. This CDR3 has 14 amino acids. The CDR3 DNA is TGTGCCAGCAGCTTCCGGGGGCAAGGAGATACGCAGTATTTT. The encoded protein is CASSFRGQGDTQYF.

The chain links TRBV12-3 or TRBV12-4 to TRBJ1-6, with 7 bases lining up with TRBD1. CDR3 length: 15 amino acids. V lost 6 bases to trimming and J lost 9 bases; unmatched junction nucleotides: 11. CDR3 residues: CASSTTGDGSSPLHF. The CDR3 bases are TGTGCCAGCAGCACCACAGGGGATGGGAGTTCACCCCTCCACTTT.

This clonotype was detected a few times. The chain joins TRBV6-2 or TRBV6-3 to TRBJ2-3; D is unresolved. CDR3 size: 14 residues. The ends were cut back, 6 bases at V and 2 bases at J, with 12 bases in the middle. Germline V gene lookup returns CDR1 MNHEY and CDR2 SVGEGT. The CDR3 sequence is CASRLEGATDTQYF. The CDR3 DNA reads TGTGCCAGCAGACTCGAAGGAGCCACAGATACGCAGTATTTT.

The chain couples TRBV3-1 to TRBJ2-3; perhaps TRBD1 as D (6 bases). With 5 bases removed from V and 0 bases from J, the gap between germline ends came to 12 bases. CDR1 LGHDT and CDR2 YNNKEL come from the germline V gene (reference sequence). The CDR3 is 15 residues long. CDR3 region: CASSSRDKSTDTQYF. CDR3 in DNA: TGTGCCAGCAGCTCTCGGGACAAGAGCACAGATACGCAGTATTTT.

The count of this clonotype is one. CDR3 sequence reads: CASNWGGQGEAFF. As DNA, the CDR3 is TGTGCCAGCAACTGGGGGGGGCAGGGTGAAGCTTTCTTT. The genes are TRBV12-3 or TRBV12-4 and TRBJ1-1, with D perhaps TRBD1 (6 bases). V was cut by 7 bases and J by 7 bases, with 16 bases left in between. The CDR3 runs 13 residues.

This clonotype showed up just a few times. The V call is TRBV7-2, the J call TRBJ2-7; no clear D gene. The germline V gene encodes CDR1 SGHTA and CDR2 FQGNSA. CDR3 length equals 14 residues. V lost 0 bases and J 2 bases, leaving 8 bases between the germline ends. The DNA for the CDR3 is TGTGCCAGCAGCTTAGCCGGAAAGACCTACGAGCAGTACTTC. It codes for CASSLAGKTYEQYF.

The chain couples TRBV12-3 or TRBV12-4 to TRBJ1-2; D is perhaps TRBD1 (5 bases). This CDR3 spans 12 amino acids. V gave up 5 bases and J gave up 7 bases, with 11 bases separating them. In DNA, the CDR3 is TGTGCCAGCAGTCCCTGGGGGAGTGGCTACACCTTC. Protein: CASSPWGSGYTF.

This clonotype was detected a few times. The chain combines TRBV5-4 with TRBJ2-1, with 7 bases fitting TRBD2. The CDR3 spans 14 residues. Per germline, CDR1 SGHNT and CDR2 YYREEE (reference sequence). V lost 5 bases to trimming and J lost 5 bases; unmatched junction nucleotides: 7. The CDR3 DNA follows: TGTGCCAGCAGTCCGGGGGGTTTGGACAATGAGCAGTTCTTC. Protein product: CASSPGGLDNEQFF.

This clonotype has more than one count but fewer than ten. This chain uses TRBV6-1 with TRBJ1-1; 10 bases fit TRBD1. The V segment lost 3 bases and the J segment 11 bases; nucleotides outside the gene matches: 6. Germline CDR1 is MNHNS and CDR2 is SASEGT. The CDR3 contains 13 residues. The CDR3 sequence: CASSDRDRGSAFF. CDR3 nucleotides: TGTGCCAGCAGTGACCGGGACAGGGGATCGGCTTTCTTT.

The chain joins TRBV21-1 to TRBJ2-7; no DNA check was done on the table's D call, TRBD1. TRBV21-1 is given as a pseudogene. The CDR3 consists of 14 residues. In nucleotides, the CDR3 is TGTGCCAGCACTCCCGGGACAGGACATCACGAGCAGTACTTC. It yields the protein CASTPGTGHHEQYF.

The CDR3 DNA sequence: TGTGCCAGCAGCGCCGGACAGGGCAACTCCTACGAGCAGTACTTC. Its protein product is CASSAGQGNSYEQYF. The chain has TRBV5-4 and TRBJ2-7; 8 nucleotides align to TRBD1. Germline V lookup: CDR1 SGHNT, CDR2 YYREEE (reference sequence). Germline trimming cut 4 bases from V and 0 bases from J; bases unmatched to any gene: 6. This CDR3 is built from 15 residues.